Below are 9 T cell receptor beta chains sequenced from a single sample in a study of cytomegalovirus exposure and HLA in healthy donors. The PCR employed 60 Vbeta primers together with 13 Jbeta primers. Profiling relied on immunoSEQ multiplex PCR, and the TCRdb table lists in-frame clones only, not all of them. This sample has 150,000 to 250,000 clones, with around 81% found just once. The sequenced sample consisted of PBMCs. The receptor set was obtained from a man younger than 45 in good health and CMV-seronegative.

This chain uses TRBV25-1 with TRBJ2-5; TRBD2 agrees at 8 bases. Judging by the DNA end, TRBJ2-7 fits better; the J call may be wrong. CDR3 length: 16 amino acids. The V gene's germline CDR1 is MGHDK and CDR2 SYGVNS. The DNA for the CDR3 is TGTGCCAGCAGTGATAGGGCGGGAGGACCCTCCTACGAGCAGTACTTC. Its translation: CASSDRAGGPSYEQYF.

The count of this clone is one. The rearrangement links TRBV19 to TRBJ2-7; possible D gene TRBD2, 5 bases. CDR1 is LNHDA and CDR2 is SQIVND in the germline V gene (reference sequence). Trimming left V 3 bases short and J 3 bases short, with 12 bases between. The CDR3 spans 14 residues. The CDR3: CASSIRERFYEQYF. In DNA form, the CDR3 reads TGTGCCAGTAGTATCCGGGAAAGGTTCTACGAGCAGTACTTC.

This clone is a singleton in its sample. This chain connects TRBV19 to TRBJ1-5; D is perhaps TRBD1 (5 bases). The V end lost 6 bases, the J end lost 4 bases, and 13 bases lay between the germline ends. The CDR3 has 14 residues. Germline CDR1 and CDR2: LNHDA and SQIVND (reference sequence). The CDR3 loop is CASRFWQGNQPQHF. For the CDR3, the DNA is TGTGCCAGTAGGTTTTGGCAGGGTAATCAGCCCCAGCATTTT. Combining the CDR3 with reference TRBV19 and TRBJ1-5 gives the whole variable domain DGGITQSPKYLFRKEGQNVTLSCEQNLNHDAMYWYRQDPGQGLRLIYYSQIVNDFQKGDIAEGYSVSREKKESFPLTVTSAQKNPTAFYLCASRFWQGNQPQHFGDGTRLSIL.

Concerning this clone: The same CDR3 can be traced to other DNA sequences in this sample. The V call is TRBV9, the J call TRBJ1-2; D is unclear. The CDR3 extends over 12 amino acids. Trimming removed 2 bases from V and 4 bases from J, with 6 bases in between. Germline V lookup: CDR1 SGDLS, CDR2 YYNGEE. CDR3 protein: CASSVGSYGYTF. The CDR3 DNA is TGTGCCAGCAGCGTGGGGAGCTATGGCTACACCTTC.

The CDR3 loop reads CASRPYRHESYEQYF. In nucleotides, the CDR3 is TGTGCCAGCAGACCCTACAGGCATGAATCCTACGAGCAGTACTTC. This chain joins TRBV6-6 and TRBJ2-7; a possible D gene is TRBD1 (5 bases). Trimming stripped 6 bases from V and 1 base from J, with 16 bases between. The CDR3 has 15 amino acids. Per the germline V gene, CDR1 is MNHNY and CDR2 is SVGAGI (reference sequence).

The CDR3 loop reads CATSKRGPRGIFF. For the CDR3, the DNA is TGTGCCACCAGCAAAAGAGGGCCTAGGGGGATTTTCTTC. This sequence joins TRBV15 and TRBJ2-1, with a weak D call TRBD1 (6 bases). The CDR3 runs to 13 residues. Germline loops: CDR1 LNHNV, CDR2 YYDKDF (reference sequence). Trimming cost V 4 bases and J 16 bases, with 20 bases left between them.

V gene TRBV11-2 combines with J gene TRBJ1-5; the D gene is possibly TRBD1 (6 bases). Germline V gene sequence: CDR1 SGHAT, CDR2 FQNNGV. The CDR3 sequence is 15 residues long. The V gene lost 4 bases and the J gene lost 3 bases, with 13 bases spanning the gap. CDR3 DNA: TGTGCCAGCAGCTCAAGGGGGTCGGACAATCAGCCCCAGCATTTT. The encoded protein is CASSSRGSDNQPQHF. Based on the CDR3 plus reference TRBV11-2 and TRBJ1-5, the full variable domain is EAGVAQSPRYKIIEKRQSVAFWCNPISGHATLYWYQQILGQGPKLLIQFQNNGVVDDSQLPKDRFSAERLKGVDSTLKIQPAKLEDSAVYLCASSSRGSDNQPQHFGDGTRLSIL.

V and J are TRBV29-1 and TRBJ2-7; perhaps TRBD2 as D (7 bases). Germline V gene lookup returns CDR1 SQVTM and CDR2 ANQGSEA. This CDR3 has 13 residues. V lost 4 bases, J lost 4 bases, and 14 bases lay in between. The CDR3, as DNA: TGCAGCGTTGTAGGCAGGGGAGGGTACGAGCAGTACTTC. Its translation: CSVVGRGGYEQYF.

The V call is TRBV4-1, the J call TRBJ2-1, with D hard to call. Germline CDR1 MGHRA, CDR2 YSYEKL. V was pared by 1 base and J by 3 bases, with 16 bases between. This CDR3 is 17 amino acids long. Written as DNA, the CDR3 is TGCGCCAGCAGCCAAGCCGACTCGGATACCATCTACAATGAGCAGTTCTTC. Its protein product is CASSQADSDTIYNEQFF.